This T cell receptor beta chain emerged from a study of blood T cell repertoires in COVID-19. Original data processing: For nucleated cells, counts were estimated from reference gene primer amplification. Libraries were prepared by immunoSEQ multiplex PCR; TCRdb keeps only in-frame clonotypes and omits some of them. V and J calls and clone size are as listed in that table; D and trimming were resolved from the DNA. Among about 50,000 clones listed, 84% were seen once. Trimming removed 4 bases at V and 2 bases at J, with 12 bases between. The CDR3 spans 14 residues. From germline, CDR1 is ENHRY and CDR2 SYGVKD.

Material: peripheral blood. The TCR comes from a man in his 60s with acute or convalescent COVID-19. The chain joins TRBV10-3 to TRBJ2-7; a weak D match, TRBD1 (6 bases). The chain's CDR3 is CAISGQANPYEQYF. The CDR3 region has the DNA TGTGCCATCAGTGGACAGGCTAACCCCTACGAGCAGTACTTC.